This is a list of T cell receptor beta chains from one sample in a study of siplizumab effects on memory and regulatory T cells. Repertoires were generated with immunoSEQ multiplex PCR, while TCRdb's copy carries only in-frame clones and drops some. The sample consists of 70,000 to 100,000 clones, around 97% of them appearing once. Sequences were obtained from naive CD4+ T cells sorted from blood. These receptors all stem from a human donor in good health. The CDR3 runs from the conserved cysteine through the conserved F or W. D genes are given only for firm matches. The size field is filled for only some rows; it gives once, few, many or a size class.

V	J	size	D	CDR3	DNA
TRBV6-1	TRBJ1-1	-	-	CASSEGGLNTEAFF	TGTGCCAGCAGTGAGGGGGGGTTGAACACTGAAGCTTTCTTT
TRBV4-1	TRBJ2-3	once	TRBD2	CASSQGLAGSPTESQYF	TGCGCCAGCAGCCAGGGACTAGCGGGCTCCCCCACAGAATCGCAGTATTTT
TRBV30	TRBJ1-1	few	-	CAWSEANMNTEAFF	TGTGCCTGGAGTGAAGCAAACATGAACACTGAAGCTTTCTTT
TRBV21-1	TRBJ2-3	-	-	CASSNRQGLPDTQYF	TGTGCCAGCAGCAACCGGCAGGGGTTGCCAGATACGCAGTATTTT
TRBV4-2	TRBJ2-1	-	-	CASSGGLGNEQFF	TGTGCCAGCAGCGGGGGACTCGGGAATGAGCAGTTCTTC
TRBV27	TRBJ1-4	-	TRBD1	CASSFDREEKLFF	TGTGCCAGCAGTTTCGACAGGGAGGAAAAACTGTTTTTT
TRBV30	TRBJ2-7	-	TRBD2	CACGTSGGWCHEQYF	TGTGCCTGCGGGACTAGCGGGGGGTGGTGCCACGAGCAGTACTTC
TRBV15	TRBJ2-4	-	-	CATSRPREGQGIQYF	TGTGCCACCAGCAGACCCCGGGAAGGGCAGGGCATTCAGTACTTC
TRBV19	TRBJ2-7	-	TRBD1	CASSIGQGVYEQYF	TGTGCCAGTAGTATAGGACAGGGGGTCTACGAGCAGTACTTC
TRBV7-2	TRBJ2-5	once	-	CASSGVGIETQYF	TGTGCCAGCAGCGGGGTGGGGATAGAGACCCAGTACTTC
TRBV5-4	TRBJ1-1	-	-	CASKGGQMNTEAFF	TGTGCCAGCAAGGGGGGCCAAATGAACACTGAAGCTTTCTTT
TRBV28	TRBJ2-5	-	-	CASSTAGTAKTQYF	TGTGCCAGCAGCACCGCCGGGACGGCGAAGACCCAGTACTTC
TRBV28	TRBJ1-2	-	TRBD1	CASSPEDRDGGYTF	TGTGCCAGCAGTCCCGAAGACAGGGATGGTGGCTACACCTTC
TRBV11-2	TRBJ2-3	-	TRBD2	CASSIAVAGSSTDTQYF	TGTGCCAGCAGTATCGCCGTAGCGGGAAGTAGCACAGATACGCAGTATTTT
TRBV7-8	TRBJ2-7	-	-	CASSLAASGSVYEQYF	TGTGCCAGCAGCTTAGCGGCGTCGGGGTCGGTTTACGAGCAGTACTTC
TRBV7-2	TRBJ1-1	-	-	CASSPNSGLEAFF	TGTGCCAGCAGCCCAAATAGCGGGCTGGAAGCTTTCTTT
TRBV11-2	TRBJ2-1	-	-	CASSPHSLQRNEQFF	TGTGCCAGCAGCCCCCACTCCCTTCAAAGGAATGAGCAGTTCTTC
TRBV6-1	TRBJ1-1	-	-	CASIRGLNTEAFF	TGTGCCAGCATAAGGGGCCTGAACACTGAAGCTTTCTTT
TRBV10-2	TRBJ1-1	once	TRBD1	CASSEAGTGNQNTEAFF	TGCGCCAGCAGTGAGGCTGGGACAGGGAATCAGAACACTGAAGCTTTCTTT
TRBV4-3	TRBJ2-2	-	-	CASSISLAGDYKGELFF	TGCGCCAGCAGCATCTCGTTGGCCGGGGATTACAAAGGGGAGCTGTTTTTT
TRBV7-9	TRBJ2-7	-	-	CASSPLSYEQYF	TGTGCCAGCAGCCCCCTTTCCTACGAGCAGTACTTC
TRBV19	TRBJ1-6	-	-	CASTPKLANNSPLHF	TGTGCCAGTACCCCAAAGTTGGCCAATAATTCACCCCTCCACTTT
TRBV18	TRBJ2-7	-	-	CASSPGLEQYF	TGTGCCAGCTCACCCGGACTGGAGCAGTACTTC
TRBV5-4	TRBJ1-6	-	-	CASSGGYDSSYNSPLHF	TGTGCCAGCAGCGGGGGGTATGACAGCTCCTATAATTCACCCCTCCACTTT
TRBV18	TRBJ2-7	-	TRBD1	CASSPPDRIFEQYF	TGTGCCAGCTCACCACCGGACAGGATCTTCGAGCAGTACTTC
TRBV7-8	TRBJ2-7	-	-	CASSLGRDTYEQYF	TGTGCCAGCAGCTTAGGGCGGGATACCTACGAGCAGTACTTC
TRBV10-3	TRBJ2-3	-	-	CAISESIPDTQYF	TGTGCCATCAGTGAGTCGATCCCAGATACGCAGTATTTT
TRBV11-2	TRBJ2-7	-	-	CASSLSLGSDEQYF	TGTGCCAGCAGCTTAAGTTTGGGTTCGGACGAGCAGTACTTC
TRBV5-1	TRBJ1-3	-	-	CASSFAGSSGNTIYF	TGCGCCAGCAGCTTTGCGGGGTCGTCTGGAAACACCATATATTTT
TRBV4-2	TRBJ2-1	-	-	CASSLVEGLGFTRNEQFF	TGTGCCAGCAGCCTCGTGGAGGGGCTGGGGTTTACCCGGAATGAGCAGTTCTTC
TRBV7-3	TRBJ1-3	-	-	CASSSQGAENTIYF	TGTGCCAGCAGCTCACAGGGCGCCGAAAACACCATATATTTT
TRBV6-6	TRBJ2-7	-	-	CATLRDGGTYEQYF	TGTGCCACCCTCCGGGACGGAGGAACCTACGAGCAGTACTTC
TRBV6-5	TRBJ1-2	-	-	CASSYSTRENGYTF	TGTGCCAGCAGTTACTCGACCCGGGAGAATGGCTACACCTTC
TRBV6-5	TRBJ1-1	-	-	CASSSTGGEAFF	TGTGCCAGCAGTTCCACGGGTGGTGAAGCTTTCTTT
TRBV18	TRBJ1-1	-	-	CASSPTDLNTEAFF	TGTGCCAGCTCCCCGACAGATTTGAACACTGAAGCTTTCTTT
TRBV9	TRBJ1-6	few	TRBD1	CASSPRTGTENSPLHF	TGTGCCAGCAGCCCCAGGACCGGGACAGAGAATTCACCCCTCCACTTT
TRBV6-6	TRBJ2-1	-	TRBD2	CASTHRGGLAANEQFF	TGTGCCAGCACCCACCGGGGGGGACTAGCGGCTAATGAGCAGTTCTTC
TRBV6-1	TRBJ2-1	-	TRBD1	CASNQGVDEQFF	TGTGCCAGTAATCAGGGGGTAGATGAGCAGTTCTTC
TRBV10-1	TRBJ1-3	-	-	CASSESANSGNTIYF	TGCGCCAGCAGTGAGTCTGCCAACTCTGGAAACACCATATATTTT
TRBV9	TRBJ2-1	-	TRBD2	CASSRELSSGGYHNEQFF	TGTGCCAGCAGCCGCGAACTTTCTAGCGGGGGGTACCACAATGAGCAGTTCTTC
TRBV28	TRBJ2-1	-	-	CASSLGTSLLNEQFF	TGTGCCAGCAGTTTGGGGACTTCACTCCTCAATGAGCAGTTCTTC
TRBV7-2	TRBJ2-3	-	TRBD2	CASSPSGGPPDTQYF	TGTGCCAGCAGCCCGAGCGGGGGGCCCCCAGATACGCAGTATTTT
TRBV7-2	TRBJ2-7	-	TRBD1	CASSPRQGANEQYF	TGTGCCAGCAGCCCAAGACAGGGGGCAAACGAGCAGTACTTC
TRBV19	TRBJ1-3	-	TRBD1	CASQSREQGANSGNTIYF	TGTGCCAGCCAAAGTCGTGAACAGGGGGCCAACTCTGGAAACACCATATATTTT
TRBV7-6	TRBJ2-6	-	-	CASSLVGAAGANVLTF	TGTGCCAGCAGCTTAGTTGGAGCCGCCGGGGCCAACGTCCTGACTTTC
TRBV5-4	TRBJ2-1	-	TRBD2	CASSLGTSPYNEQFF	TGTGCCAGCAGCTTGGGGACTAGCCCCTACAATGAGCAGTTCTTC